The T cell receptor (beta chain) described here comes from a study of shared clonotypes between healthy human individuals. Repertoires were generated with immunoSEQ multiplex PCR, while TCRdb's copy carries only in-frame clones and drops some. This sample has just under 350,000 clones; about 73% occur once, and the top ten carry roughly a tenth. This CDR3 is built from 13 residues. V lost 5 bases, J lost 3 bases, and 11 bases lay in between. Looked up from germline, CDR1 is SQVTM and CDR2 is ANQGSEA. This chain connects TRBV29-1 to TRBJ2-1; the D gene is possibly TRBD2 (5 bases). The specimen was memory CD4+ T cells sorted from blood. Subset in this sample: CD45RA-negative fraction. This sequence was found in a man aged 25 to 45 in good health. The CDR3 DNA reads TGCAGCGTTTCGGCTAGCAGCTACAATGAGCAGTTCTTC. It translates to CSVSASSYNEQFF.